What follows are 7 T cell receptor beta chains derived from one specimen sequenced in a study of cytomegalovirus exposure and HLA in healthy donors. Primers for the PCR totalled 60 Vbeta and 13 Jbeta. Profiling relied on immunoSEQ multiplex PCR, and the TCRdb table lists in-frame clones only, not all of them. The data show around 100,000 clones, with approximately 80% seen just once and over 4.5% held by the top ten. Sequencing was done on a sample of PBMCs. These receptors all come from a woman between 18 and 29 years old in good health and CMV-seropositive.

In nucleotides, the CDR3 is TGTGCCAGCAGTTATTTGGACGGGAACAATGAGCAGTTCTTC. Translating it yields CASSYLDGNNEQFF. V and J are TRBV6-5 and TRBJ2-1; the D gene is possibly TRBD2 (5 bases). The CDR3 runs 14 residues. The ends were cut back, 3 bases at V and 5 bases at J, with 11 bases in the middle. Germline values: CDR1 MNHEY, CDR2 SVGAGI.

The gene calls are TRBV19 and TRBJ2-7, with 7 positions matching TRBD1. Trimming cost V 1 base and J 2 bases; bases outside gene matches: 5. Germline lookup yields CDR1 LNHDA and CDR2 SQIVND (reference sequence). CDR3 size: 15 residues. CDR3 residues: CASSIVGDSAYEQYF. CDR3 sequence (DNA): TGTGCCAGTAGTATAGTCGGGGACAGTGCCTACGAGCAGTACTTC.

The chain joins TRBV6-5 to TRBJ2-1; TRBD2 matches at 9 bases. CDR1 is MNHEY, CDR2 SVGAGI, per germline. The CDR3 sequence is 16 residues long. V was pared by 2 bases and J by 2 bases, with 4 bases of the junction left unmatched. The CDR3 DNA is TGTGCCAGCAGTTACCTTGGACTAGCGCCCTACAATGAGCAGTTCTTC. It specifies CASSYLGLAPYNEQFF.

The chain has TRBV6-5 and TRBJ1-2; 7 bases agree with TRBD1. The V gene end was trimmed by 0 bases and the J gene end by 4 bases; junction bases not matched to a gene: 5. CDR1 MNHEY and CDR2 SVGAGI come from the germline V gene. The CDR3 totals 15 residues. As DNA, the CDR3 is TGTGCCAGCAGTTACTCGACAGGGTCGGGCTATGGCTACACCTTC. Amino acids: CASSYSTGSGYGYTF.

This chain uses TRBV7-2 with TRBJ2-7, with 7 positions matching TRBD1. The ends lost 5 bases at V and 2 bases at J; junction bases unmatched: 6. This CDR3 spans 14 amino acids. Germline CDR1 reads SGHTA; CDR2 reads FQGNSA. The CDR3 region is CASSLTGRTYEQYF. CDR3 DNA: TGTGCCAGCAGCCTGACAGGGAGAACCTACGAGCAGTACTTC.

The CDR3 DNA is TGTGCCAGCAGTGAAATGGCTAGCGGGAGAAACGAGCAGTACTTC. This encodes CASSEMASGRNEQYF. This chain links TRBV6-1 with TRBJ2-7; 10 bases agree with TRBD2. This CDR3 is 15 amino acids long. V shed 2 bases, J shed 5 bases, and the junction held 6 bases outside the gene matches. Per germline, CDR1 MNHNS and CDR2 SASEGT.

The chain carries TRBV6-5 and TRBJ2-1; no definite D call. Trimming removed 0 bases from V and 10 bases from J, with 13 bases in between. There are 14 residues in the CDR3. From germline, CDR1 is MNHEY and CDR2 SVGAGI. The CDR3 sequence: CASSYSESAREQFF. The CDR3 bases are TGTGCCAGCAGTTACTCGGAGTCCGCACGGGAGCAGTTCTTC.